Presented here are 22 T cell receptor beta chains from one specimen sequenced in a study of blood T cell repertoires in COVID-19. The data were produced by immunoSEQ multiplex PCR, yet TCRdb's version contains in-frame clones alone and is incomplete. The repertoire holds 500,000 or so clones, with about 90% as singletons. The sequencing input was PBMCs or T cells enriched from blood (not recorded which). The receptors were sampled from a young woman who had recovered from COVID-19.

This clone was found a few times. The chain carries TRBV12-5 and TRBJ1-1; D not resolved. Trimming cost V 6 bases and J 1 base, with 15 bases left between them. Looked up from germline, CDR1 is LGHNT and CDR2 is FRNRAP. This CDR3 spans 15 amino acids. CDR3: CASGRSLERNTEAFF. The CDR3 DNA follows: TGTGCTAGTGGACGGTCCCTTGAGAGGAACACTGAAGCTTTCTTT.

The chain carries TRBV19 and TRBJ1-2; TRBD1 agrees at 7 bases. Losses at the gene ends were 5 bases for V and 3 bases for J; bases not matched to a gene: 9. The CDR3 covers 15 residues. CDR1 is LNHDA and CDR2 is SQIVND in the germline V gene (reference sequence). The DNA for the CDR3 is TGTGCCAGTAGTTCCGCGGCCGACAGGGACTATGGCTACACCTTC. Its protein product is CASSSAADRDYGYTF.

The chain has TRBV5-6 and TRBJ1-1; TRBD1 matches 10 bases. Germline V lookup: CDR1 SGHDT, CDR2 YYEEEE. The V gene end was trimmed by 7 bases and the J gene end by 5 bases; junction bases not matched to a gene: 8. The length of the CDR3 is 14 residues. The DNA for the CDR3 is TGTGCCAGCCACCCCGACAGGGGGCGAACTGAAGCTTTCTTT. Protein sequence: CASHPDRGRTEAFF.

This clone has more than one count but fewer than ten. The chain uses TRBV11-2 and TRBJ1-2; 8 positions match TRBD1. The germline V gene has CDR1 SGHAT and CDR2 FQNNGV. The CDR3 is 14 amino acids. J was trimmed by 4 bases and V by 1 base; bases with no gene match: 2. CDR3 nucleotides: TGTGCCAGCAGCTTAGGGACAGGGCCCTATGGCTACACCTTC. Its translation is CASSLGTGPYGYTF. Based on the CDR3 plus reference TRBV11-2 and TRBJ1-2, the full variable domain is EAGVAQSPRYKIIEKRQSVAFWCNPISGHATLYWYQQILGQGPKLLIQFQNNGVVDDSQLPKDRFSAERLKGVDSTLKIQPAKLEDSAVYLCASSLGTGPYGYTFGSGTRLTVV.

The chain has TRBV2 and TRBJ1-3; no firm D call. The CDR3 is 13 amino acids. Trimming left V 8 bases short and J 0 bases short, with 8 bases between. Germline-derived CDR1 and CDR2 are SNHLY and FYNNEI. CDR3 sequence reads: CASGAYSGNTIYF. In nucleotides, the CDR3 is TGTGCCAGCGGAGCCTACTCTGGAAACACCATATATTTT.

The chain recombines TRBV19 with TRBJ2-5; 8 bases line up with TRBD1. Trimming removed 5 bases from V and 5 bases from J; junction bases left unmatched: 16. The germline V gene encodes CDR1 LNHDA and CDR2 SQIVND (reference sequence). The length of the CDR3 is 17 residues. The CDR3 sequence: CASSALGGWTGTETQYF. Written as DNA, the CDR3 is TGTGCCAGTAGTGCCCTGGGGGGTTGGACAGGGACGGAGACCCAGTACTTC.

The rearrangement joins TRBV5-1 to TRBJ2-1; 7 bases agree with TRBD1. The CDR3 is 16 residues long. V was pared by 0 bases and J by 8 bases, with 11 bases of the junction left unmatched. Germline values: CDR1 SGHRS, CDR2 YFSETQ. CDR3 sequence (DNA): TGCGCCAGCAGCTTGGAACCCAACACAGGGGACGATGAGCAGTTCTTC. It yields the protein CASSLEPNTGDDEQFF.

This chain connects TRBV30 to TRBJ1-6; 8 nucleotides match TRBD1. CDR1 and CDR2 (germline): GTSNPN, SVGIG (reference sequence). With V trimmed by 5 bases and J by 13 bases, 7 bases remained unmatched. This CDR3 spans 12 amino acids. The CDR3 reads CAWGRGLNPLHF. In DNA, the CDR3 is TGTGCCTGGGGCAGGGGGCTTAATCCCCTCCACTTT. Looking up the rest from reference TRBV30 and TRBJ1-6 gives the full variable domain: SQTIHQWPATLVQPVGSPLSLECTVEGTSNPNLYWYRQAAGRGLQLLFYSVGIGQISSEVPQNLSASRPQDRQFILSSKKLLLSDSGFYLCAWGRGLNPLHFGNGTRLTVT.

The count of this clone is one. The chain links TRBV18 to TRBJ1-5; 12 bases are a match to TRBD1. V lost 6 bases to trimming and J lost 5 bases; unmatched junction nucleotides: 5. Germline V gene sequence: CDR1 KGHSH, CDR2 LQKENI. CDR3 size: 15 residues. The CDR3 reads CASSPGQGADQPQHF. CDR3 sequence (DNA): TGTGCCAGCTCTCCGGGACAGGGGGCCGATCAGCCCCAGCATTTT.

V is TRBV10-3 and J is TRBJ1-1, with TRBD1 matching over 10 bases. The CDR3 totals 17 residues. Germline-derived CDR1 and CDR2 are ENHRY and SYGVKD. J was trimmed by 1 base and V by 7 bases; bases with no gene match: 12. CDR3 protein: CAIILTGTGVGNTEAFF. CDR3 coding DNA: TGTGCCATCATCTTAACCGGGACAGGGGTTGGGAACACTGAAGCTTTCTTT.

The chain recombines TRBV6-5 with TRBJ1-1, with 7 bases lining up with TRBD1. This CDR3 comprises 13 residues. V shed 4 bases and J 6 bases; nucleotides not matched to a gene: 5. Per germline, CDR1 MNHEY and CDR2 SVGAGI. CDR3 sequence (DNA): TGTGCCAGCAGTTTCCTGCAGGGGGCTGAAGCTTTCTTT. The encoded protein is CASSFLQGAEAFF.

This chain links TRBV13 with TRBJ2-1; TRBD2 matches 8 bases. The germline V gene encodes CDR1 PRHDT and CDR2 FYEKMQ (reference sequence). The CDR3 runs to 16 residues. V was pared by 7 bases and J by 0 bases, with 8 bases of the junction left unmatched. The CDR3 region has the DNA TGTGCCAGCACTCTCGGGGGGGTTAGCTCCTACAATGAGCAGTTCTTC. Protein: CASTLGGVSSYNEQFF.

This chain uses TRBV4-1 with TRBJ1-2; TRBD1 aligns across 10 bases. This CDR3 is built from 17 residues. Germline CDR1 reads MGHRA; CDR2 reads YSYEKL. The ends lost 5 bases at V and 6 bases at J; junction bases unmatched: 15. The CDR3 loop is CASSSYPRDRGPDGYTF. The CDR3 DNA sequence: TGCGCCAGCAGCAGTTACCCCCGGGACAGGGGCCCGGATGGCTACACCTTC.

This clone was detected only a few times. The chain employs TRBV9 and TRBJ2-7, with no clear D. This CDR3 is built from 13 residues. CDR1 and CDR2 (germline): SGDLS, YYNGEE. Trimming pared 4 bases from V and 4 bases from J, leaving 12 bases between. The CDR3 reads CASSSTPGYEQYF. In nucleotides, the CDR3 is TGTGCCAGCAGCTCAACGCCCGGGTACGAGCAGTACTTC.

This chain links TRBV25-1 with TRBJ1-2, with 8 bases aligning to TRBD1. Germline CDR1 and CDR2: MGHDK and SYGVNS. The CDR3 has 13 amino acids. J lost 6 bases, V lost 5 bases, and 5 bases had no gene match. Written as DNA, the CDR3 is TGTGCCAGCAGTAGAACAGGGGGTAATGGCTACACCTTC. This gives the protein CASSRTGGNGYTF.

The chain uses TRBV4-1 and TRBJ1-1; TRBD1 is a possible D gene (5 bases). V shed 5 bases and J shed 1 base, with 11 bases lying between them. The V gene's germline CDR1 is MGHRA and CDR2 YSYEKL. This CDR3 contains 14 residues. CDR3 nucleotide sequence: TGCGCCAGCAGCTTCGGGGGGTGGAACACTGAAGCTTTCTTT. It specifies CASSFGGWNTEAFF.

The chain couples TRBV10-2 to TRBJ2-1; tentatively, D is TRBD2 (5 bases). The length of the CDR3 is 15 residues. The germline V gene has CDR1 WSHSY and CDR2 SAAADI. V was trimmed by 8 bases and J by 0 bases, leaving 14 bases between them. CDR3 in amino acids: CASGRLPSSYNEQFF. The CDR3 DNA sequence: TGCGCCAGCGGGAGACTACCCAGCTCCTACAATGAGCAGTTCTTC.

V is TRBV7-9 and J is TRBJ2-1; possible D gene TRBD1, 6 bases. Germline CDR1 reads SEHNR; CDR2 reads FQNEAQ (reference sequence). V lost 0 bases and J lost 4, with 13 bases in between. The CDR3 is 16 residues long. CDR3 in amino acids: CASSLAWTVSYNEQFF. The CDR3 DNA reads TGTGCCAGCAGCTTAGCGTGGACAGTCTCTTACAATGAGCAGTTCTTC.

J is TRBJ1-1 and V is TRBV7-8; maybe TRBD1 (6 bases). The germline V gene encodes CDR1 SGHVS and CDR2 FQNEAQ. The CDR3 is 15 amino acids. Trimming shortened V by 5 bases and J by 5 bases, and 18 bases separated the two germline ends. DNA for the CDR3: TGTGCCAGCAGCCCAGGACGGGGACAAAGAACTGAAGCTTTCTTT. Encoded protein: CASSPGRGQRTEAFF.

This chain joins TRBV6-5 and TRBJ2-7, with D unclear. CDR3 length equals 14 residues. The germline V and J ends were trimmed by 4 bases and 4 bases, with 14 bases remaining between them. Germline CDR1 is MNHEY and CDR2 is SVGAGI. The CDR3 is CASSLFSTDYEQYF. The CDR3 bases are TGTGCCAGCAGTTTGTTCTCGACTGATTACGAGCAGTACTTC.

The V gene is TRBV28, the J gene TRBJ1-5; D remains unclear. This CDR3 has 13 amino acids. Trimming pared 10 bases from V and 4 bases from J, leaving 14 bases between. Germline V CDR1 and CDR2: MDHEN, SYDVKM. CDR3 bases: TGTGCCATCAGGCGCGGGAAGAATCAGCCCCAGCATTTT. This sequence encodes CAIRRGKNQPQHF.

The rearrangement links TRBV6-1 to TRBJ1-6; D might be TRBD1 (5 bases). This CDR3 is 15 amino acids long. Trimming left V 1 base short and J 9 bases short, with 13 bases between. CDR1 and CDR2 (germline): MNHNS, SASEGT. DNA for the CDR3: TGTGCCAGCAGTGAAGGGGGGGGATTAGGTTCACCCCTCCACTTT. This sequence encodes CASSEGGGLGSPLHF.